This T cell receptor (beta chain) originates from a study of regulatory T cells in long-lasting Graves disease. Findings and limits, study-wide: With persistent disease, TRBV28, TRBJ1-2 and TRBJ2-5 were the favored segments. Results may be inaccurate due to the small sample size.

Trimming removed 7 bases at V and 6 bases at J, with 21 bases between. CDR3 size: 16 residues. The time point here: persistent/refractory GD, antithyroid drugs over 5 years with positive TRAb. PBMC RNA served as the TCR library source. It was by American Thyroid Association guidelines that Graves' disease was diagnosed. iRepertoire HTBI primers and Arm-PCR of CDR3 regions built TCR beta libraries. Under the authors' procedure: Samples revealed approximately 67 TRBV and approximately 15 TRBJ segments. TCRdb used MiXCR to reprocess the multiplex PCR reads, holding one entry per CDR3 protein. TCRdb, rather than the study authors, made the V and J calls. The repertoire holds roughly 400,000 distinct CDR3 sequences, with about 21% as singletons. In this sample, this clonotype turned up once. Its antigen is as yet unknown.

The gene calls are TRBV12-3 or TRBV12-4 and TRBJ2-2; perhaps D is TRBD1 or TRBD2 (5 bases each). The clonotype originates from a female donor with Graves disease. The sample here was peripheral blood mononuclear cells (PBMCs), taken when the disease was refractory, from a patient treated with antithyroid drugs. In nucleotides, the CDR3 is TGTGCCAGCAATCCCGTGAGAGGGGCTGGGGCCGGGGAGCTGTTTTTT. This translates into CASNPVRGAGAGELFF.